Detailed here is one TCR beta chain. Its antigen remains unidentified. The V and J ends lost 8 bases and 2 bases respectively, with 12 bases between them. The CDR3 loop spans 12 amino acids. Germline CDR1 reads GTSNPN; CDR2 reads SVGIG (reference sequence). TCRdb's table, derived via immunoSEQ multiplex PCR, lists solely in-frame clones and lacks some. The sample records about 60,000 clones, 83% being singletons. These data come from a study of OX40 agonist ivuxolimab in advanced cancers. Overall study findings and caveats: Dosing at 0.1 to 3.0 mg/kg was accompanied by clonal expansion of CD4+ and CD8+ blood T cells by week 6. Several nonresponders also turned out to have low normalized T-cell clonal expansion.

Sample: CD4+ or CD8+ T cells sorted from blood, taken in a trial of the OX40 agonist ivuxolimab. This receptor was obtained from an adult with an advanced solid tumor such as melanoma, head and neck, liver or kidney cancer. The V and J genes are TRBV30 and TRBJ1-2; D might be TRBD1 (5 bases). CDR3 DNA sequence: TGTGCCCAACAGGAACCGAACTATGGCTACACCTTC. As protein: CAQQEPNYGYTF.